What follows describes a single T cell receptor (beta chain). The target antigen is unknown. An end of the junction does not agree with germline; a read error may underlie this. Collection of ten milliliters of peripheral blood was performed for each donor. Every sample yielded at least 6.5 million isolated PBMCs. With each sample, at least 5 micrograms of total RNA were extracted. This CDR3 has 14 amino acids. Per germline, CDR1 DFQATT and CDR2 SNEGSKA (reference sequence). A second PCR, run for about 6 to 11 cycles, used a sample-barcoded 5' primer plus a J-beta primer mix. TCRdb recomputed calls from the 5' RACE reads with MiXCR, one row per CDR3 protein. The sample comprises approximately 1.5 million distinct CDR3 sequences, roughly 32% of which are singletons, and approximately 11% rests with the top ten. This entry belongs to a study of blood T cells in healthy people across ages. Study-level results: There was a strong correlation between TCR beta diversity and naive T cell percentage.

V usage is TRBV20-1 and J usage is TRBJ2-6, with a possible D match to TRBD2 (6 bases). This sequence was found in a woman under 40 in good health. Sequencing used blood. The CDR3 DNA reads TGCAGTGCCACCCGGGACTCTGAGGCCAACGTCCTGACTTTC. Amino acids: CSATRDSEANVLTF.